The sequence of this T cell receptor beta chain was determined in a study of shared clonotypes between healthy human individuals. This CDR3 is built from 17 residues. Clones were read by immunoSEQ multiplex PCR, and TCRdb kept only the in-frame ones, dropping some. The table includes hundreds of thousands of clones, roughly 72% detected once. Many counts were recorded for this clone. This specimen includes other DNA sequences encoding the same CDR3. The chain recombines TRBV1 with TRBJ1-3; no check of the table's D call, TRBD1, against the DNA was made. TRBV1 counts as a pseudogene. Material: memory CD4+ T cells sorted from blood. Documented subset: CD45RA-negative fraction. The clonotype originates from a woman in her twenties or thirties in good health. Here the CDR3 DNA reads TGCACCAGCAGACGAGCAGGCCCACAGGGGGCTGGAAACACCATATATTTT. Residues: CTSRRAGPQGAGNTIYF.